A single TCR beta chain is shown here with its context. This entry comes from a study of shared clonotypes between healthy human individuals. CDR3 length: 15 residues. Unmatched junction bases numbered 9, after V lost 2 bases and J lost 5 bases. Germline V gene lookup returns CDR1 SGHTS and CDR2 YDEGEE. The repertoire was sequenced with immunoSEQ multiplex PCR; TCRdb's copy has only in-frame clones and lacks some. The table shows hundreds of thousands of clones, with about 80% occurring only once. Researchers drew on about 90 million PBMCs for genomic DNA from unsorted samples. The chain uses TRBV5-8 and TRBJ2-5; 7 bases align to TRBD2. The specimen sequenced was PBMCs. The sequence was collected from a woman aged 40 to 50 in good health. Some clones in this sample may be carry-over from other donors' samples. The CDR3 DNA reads TGTGCCAGCAGCTTAGGCGGGGGTGTAGCGGAGACCCAGTACTTC. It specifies CASSLGGGVAETQYF.